The clone carrying this TCR beta chain was counted at least ten times. TCRdb's table, derived via immunoSEQ multiplex PCR, lists solely in-frame clones and lacks some. The top ten hold roughly 1.2% of the sample, which has over 300,000 clones, 65% to 85% seen once. V was clipped by 0 bases and J by 6 bases, with 9 bases between them. The CDR3 runs to 13 residues. CDR1 and CDR2 (germline): SGHTA, FQGTGA. This specimen comes from a study of blood T cell repertoires in COVID-19. The chain employs TRBV7-3 and TRBJ2-7; no firm D call. The clonotype was recovered from a woman aged 45 to 65 with acute or convalescent COVID-19. Sequenced: peripheral blood. CDR3 nucleotides: TGTGCCAGCAGCTTAACGAGAGGTACCGAGCAGTACTTC. Protein: CASSLTRGTEQYF.